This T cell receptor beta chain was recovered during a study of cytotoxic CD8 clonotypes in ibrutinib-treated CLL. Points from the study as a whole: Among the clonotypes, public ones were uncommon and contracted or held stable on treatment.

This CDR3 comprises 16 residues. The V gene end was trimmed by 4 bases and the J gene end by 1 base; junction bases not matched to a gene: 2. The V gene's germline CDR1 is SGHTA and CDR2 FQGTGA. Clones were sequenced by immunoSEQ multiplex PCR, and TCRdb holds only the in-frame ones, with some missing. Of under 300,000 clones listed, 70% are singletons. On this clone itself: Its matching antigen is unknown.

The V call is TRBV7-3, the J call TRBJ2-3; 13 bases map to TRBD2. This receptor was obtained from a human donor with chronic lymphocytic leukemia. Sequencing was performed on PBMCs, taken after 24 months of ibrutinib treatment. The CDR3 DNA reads TGTGCCAGCAGCTCCGGACTAGCGGGAGGCACAGATACGCAGTATTTT. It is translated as CASSSGLAGGTDTQYF.